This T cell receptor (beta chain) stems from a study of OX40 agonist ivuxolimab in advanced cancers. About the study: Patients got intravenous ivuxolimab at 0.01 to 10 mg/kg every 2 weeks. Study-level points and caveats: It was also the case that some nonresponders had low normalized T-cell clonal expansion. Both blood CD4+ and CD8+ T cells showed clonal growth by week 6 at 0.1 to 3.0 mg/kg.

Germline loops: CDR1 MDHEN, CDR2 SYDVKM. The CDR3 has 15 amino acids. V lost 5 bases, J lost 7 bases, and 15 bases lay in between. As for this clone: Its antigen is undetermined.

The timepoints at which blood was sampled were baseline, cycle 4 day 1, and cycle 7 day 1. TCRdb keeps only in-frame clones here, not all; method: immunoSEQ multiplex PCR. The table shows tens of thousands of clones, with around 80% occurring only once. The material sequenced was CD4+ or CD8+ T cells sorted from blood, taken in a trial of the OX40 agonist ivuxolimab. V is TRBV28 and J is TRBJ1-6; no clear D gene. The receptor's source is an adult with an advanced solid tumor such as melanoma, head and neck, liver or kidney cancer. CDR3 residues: CASSRPALHNSPLHF. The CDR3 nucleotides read TGTGCCAGCAGTCGACCGGCCCTTCACAATTCACCCCTCCACTTT.